The sequence of this TCR beta chain was determined in a study of T cell responses to AZD1222 COVID-19 vaccine (dated by TCRdb to about 2021). About the study as a whole: A total of 230 to 250 trial participants underwent TCR sequencing, of whom about 200 had received two doses of AZD1222 and approximately 25 had received two doses of the MenACWY control vaccine. Trial participants were enrolled by age into subgroups of 18-55, 56-69 and 70-plus years, and around 150, 28 and 57 TCR-sequenced participants, respectively, were included in these subgroups.

The label giving this sample's time point can be read as: about 28 days (+/-7) after the second vaccine dose. AZD1222 recipients with second doses at about 4 weeks or about 12 weeks were pooled, because spike-specific TCR depth and breadth did not differ between schedules. Samples from vaccinated people were obtained from the UK trials COV001 and COV002, which included a single-blind randomized controlled phase 2/3 trial of AZD1222 (ChAdOx1 nCoV-19) in healthy adults. For TCRbeta chain sequencing, PBMC samples from trial participants were taken at day 0 and at day 28 after the second dose. Looking up the germline V gene yields CDR1 MGHRA and CDR2 YSYEKL. Including the terminal cysteine and phenylalanine, the CDR3 comprises 15 residues. Just CDR3 DNA is preserved here, 45 bases in frame from base 1. The junction carries 14 bases between V and J, which are trimmed by 3 bases and 6 bases respectively.

The paper's findings and limits, for the study overall: CD4 TCRs associated with the vaccine covered the entire spike protein, and the dominant responses were in regions 160-218 and 743-854. Because no day 14 peak-response samples were available, repertoires were characterized only after the peak T cell response. After two AZD1222 doses, spike-specific TCR breadth and depth were significantly higher than at day 0 and than in MenACWY recipients. Epitopes outside the regions mutated in the B.1.351 and B.1.1.7 variants were reportedly recognized by nearly half of the unique spike-specific TCRs. Conclusions about previously exposed vaccinees are limited, since just six AZD1222 recipients were seropositive for SARS-CoV-2 at baseline. Participants were mostly white British, with more females than males. The authors suggested clonal diversity may have been underestimated. In the small 56-69-year group, the increase in depth fell short of significance, most likely because of low power.

Only one count was recorded for this clone. Which antigen it targets is not known. No clone much larger than this one lies a single base away; base qualities are absent. The CDR3 regions of human TCRbeta chains were subjected to immunosequencing. The original pipeline was this. TCRs in the repertoires were compared against a reference library of SARS-CoV-2-specific TCRs that had been generated with the MIRA antigen-specificity platform. Breadth meant the fraction of unique TCRs that were SARS-CoV-2-associated, whereas depth meant the fraction of total T cells that were SARS-CoV-2-associated. Using the MIRA data, each spike-specific TCR was mapped to the spike region that the TCR reacts to and placed in a CD4 or CD8 class. Log10-transformed breadth and depth values were compared by one-way ANOVA with Sidak's multiple comparisons tests. Not all clones reach the TCRdb copy of this immuneACCESS table, which keeps in-frame sequences only. Checked studies attribute under half of the gap to unresolved V genes and leave the rest unexplained. V and J calls and clone size come straight from that table; D and trimming were deduced from the DNA. The sample table contains some 150,000 clones; only one count was recorded for approximately 91% of them. The leading ten clones occupy about 1.6% of the sample.

The receptor chain draws on TRBV4-1 and TRBJ1-4; a confident D gene designation cannot be given. The sequence was obtained from an adult who received the AZD1222 COVID-19 vaccine. Specimen: peripheral blood, collected 28 days after the second AZD1222 dose. The nucleotides read TGCGCCAGCAGCCACGAGCCGGGGATGGATGAAAAACTGTTTTTT. This is translated as CASSHEPGMDEKLFF.